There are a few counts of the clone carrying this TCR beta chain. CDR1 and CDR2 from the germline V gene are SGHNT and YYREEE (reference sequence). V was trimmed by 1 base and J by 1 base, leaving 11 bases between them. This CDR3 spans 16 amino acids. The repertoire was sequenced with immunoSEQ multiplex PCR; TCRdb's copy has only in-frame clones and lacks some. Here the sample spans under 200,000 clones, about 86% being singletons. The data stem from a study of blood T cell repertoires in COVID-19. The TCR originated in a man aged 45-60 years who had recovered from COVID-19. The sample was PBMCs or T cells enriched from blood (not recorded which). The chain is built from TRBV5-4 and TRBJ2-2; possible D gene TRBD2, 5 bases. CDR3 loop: CASSLNTGMNTGELFF. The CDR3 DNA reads TGTGCCAGCAGCTTGAATACGGGAATGAACACCGGGGAGCTGTTTTTT.